This T cell receptor beta chain is drawn from a study of response to subunit inactivated influenza vaccine. Each CDR3 protein is one row after TCRdb ran MiXCR on the RT-PCR reads. The sample shows about 620,000 distinct CDR3 sequences, about 12% of them seen only once. This TCR derives from a man in his fifties who received an inactivated influenza vaccine. The sequencing used PBMCs from blood, collected on the day of vaccination.

In DNA form, the CDR3 reads TGCGCCAGCAGCCCCGACAGGGGTGGGGGTCAAGGAAACATTCAGTACTTC. Protein: CASSPDRGGGQGNIQYF. The chain links TRBV5-1 to TRBJ2-4; TRBD1 aligns across 8 bases. The CDR3 consists of 17 residues. With V trimmed by 4 bases and J by 6 bases, 15 bases remained unmatched. Germline CDR1 and CDR2: SGHRS and YFSETQ.